This TCR beta chain was recovered during a study of cytomegalovirus exposure and HLA in healthy donors (dated by TCRdb to 2016 to 2017). Background on the whole study: An earlier analysis of approximately 600 of the donors reported approximately 270 Gb of sequence data and approximately 110 million unique TCR beta sequences from 190 million or so T cells. An early release covering some 640 HLA-typed donors comprised about 300 gigabases of sequencing data and tens of millions of unique TCR sequences. The genetic ancestry cluster associated with self-reported Caucasian donors included 80% to 90% of the 300 to 450 genotyped donors. The aim of the study was to test whether cataloging public T cell receptors could identify signatures of past pathogen exposure. The T cell repertoires of some 670 subjects were profiled by immunosequencing and related to cytomegalovirus serostatus. In addition to the first cohort of around 670 subjects, a separate validation cohort of over 90 different subjects was used. To predict cytomegalovirus infection status, the study brought together high-throughput TCR immunosequencing, statistical association of individual TCRs with disease status, and machine learning. In a later analysis, previously published TCR beta repertoires from 550 to 700 donors were re-analyzed and high-resolution HLA genotyping was added so that TCR occurrence patterns could be studied. Rather than drawing on any new phenotypic data, the later analysis identified candidate immune exposures from TCR beta sequences and the way those sequences occurred across donors. To decide whether each TCR beta V gene segment behaved as functional or pseudogenic, an earlier analysis of some 580 of the donors relied on high-throughput TCR beta sequencing. Donor age, sex, ethnicity and CMV serostatus were collected together with the repertoire data. A later genetic analysis used genome-wide SNP genotypes for about 60% of the roughly 700 donors, treating that subset as a discovery cohort. All discovery cohort repertoires had been generated using a single sequencing platform. Both class I and class II loci were covered by HLA typing, at four-digit resolution. The number of donors typed differed by locus, with roughly 620-630 for A, B, C, DRB1 and DQB1, 522 for DQA1, some 570 for DPA1, and some 440 for DPB1. Roughly five DR-DQ haplotypes were handled as single units for association and clustering because linkage in the cohort was strong. Among approximately 370 genotyped donors of the cohort, an average of approximately 220,000 unique TCR beta nucleotide sequences was sequenced per donor, of which about 19% were non-productive.

On the study overall, not on this receptor specifically: It was suggested by the authors that the approach could potentially be generalized to other disease states and immunological phenotypes. Sequencing depth was assumed to be roughly uniform across donors in the presence/absence analyses, though that assumption may not hold. A later analysis associated 15,000 to 20,000 TCR beta sequences with specific HLA alleles at a false discovery rate of 0.05. Compared with equally common non-associated chains, HLA-associated TCR beta chains in a later analysis were more clonally expanded and had lower generation probabilities. A later analysis found that TCR association rates varied across HLA loci, with DRB1 alleles showing the most associated TCRs and HLA-C alleles the fewest. The classifier was reported to diagnose cytomegalovirus status with high specificity and sensitivity in both the original and validation cohorts. Linkage disequilibrium might explain the correlated functional status among segregating V segments, but an unknown experimental factor could not be excluded. According to a later analysis, most CMV-associated TCR beta chains appeared to be HLA-restricted, and the HLA associations seemed to be driven largely by CMV exposure. According to a later genetic analysis, donors in an Asian-associated ancestry cluster had fewer N-insertions in productive TCRs than the roughly 660-donor mean. When HLA alleles, especially DR and DQ, strongly co-occurred, attributing TCR associations to individual alleles was difficult. Broadly in line with IMGT annotations, most TCR beta V segments showed up in productive rearrangements about 87% or about 30% of the time in an earlier analysis of roughly 590 of the donors. CMV serostatus was the only immune exposure information available for the cohort. The sequencing pipeline was judged likely to have produced a cluster of highly shared sequence variants as a technical artifact. A further reported finding was that TCR beta sequences accurately predicted the HLA-A and HLA-B alleles for most subjects in the first cohort. Some IMGT-functional V segments, including TRBV6-2 and TRBV6-3, could not be told apart with the 87-base-pair reads, so those segments were excluded. Only TCR beta chains were sequenced in this cohort, and the absence of alpha or paired-chain data limited detectable features. Across donors, most TCR sequences were observed very rarely, whereas some public TCRs were present in many individuals. An association between a missense DCLRE1C variant and V-gene and J-gene trimming of TCR beta chains was found in a later genetic analysis and replicated in an independent cohort. The study listed 150 to 200 TCR beta chains as associated with cytomegalovirus. A few of the identified cytomegalovirus-associated TCR beta chains were confirmed in vitro to be specific for cytomegalovirus antigens. HLA typing was unavailable for some donors at each locus, so association tests used only the typed subset. In a later analysis, several top co-occurrence clusters were reported to appear linked to parvovirus B19, influenza, CMV and Epstein-Barr virus. Because counts were too low, under 20 rarely observed V segments, including chromosome 9 orphons, were left out of the earlier analysis of 500 to 650 of the donors.

The library came from the immunoSEQ multiplex PCR assay. For the multiplex PCR, a mixture combining 60 forward primers for TCR Vbeta segments and 13 reverse primers for TCR Jbeta segments was used. The CDR3 region of rearranged TCR beta genes was amplified from genomic DNA with a multiplex PCR assay. The Illumina HiSeq System was used to sequence the amplified TCR beta libraries as 87-base-pair reads. The source study handled its data this way. A later analysis counted tens of millions of unique TCR beta chains across the 500 to 850 repertoires, and some 11 million of these chains were shared by at least two donors. Raw reads were error-corrected and collapsed into unique sequences with a nearest-neighbor algorithm that merged closely related sequences to remove PCR and sequencing errors. V, D and J gene segments were assigned by aligning CDR3 sequences to IMGT reference sequences. For a sequence to be retained, at least a six-nucleotide match to both a V gene segment and a J gene segment was required. Rearrangements were called productive when the CDR3 lacked stop codons and stayed in frame with V and J; all others were non-productive. CDR3 was defined according to IMGT convention as the region running from the second conserved V-encoded cysteine to the conserved J-encoded phenylalanine. The earlier analysis of about 500 of the donors excluded sequences that lacked an unambiguous match to a single V gene segment. In an earlier analysis of approximately 560 of the donors, a V segment was called functional when productive rearrangements were above 56.7%, and segregating when the standard deviation between donors exceeded 5%. A statistical classification framework was developed to diagnose cytomegalovirus status using the catalog of TCR beta chain sequences. In a later analysis, V and J genes were assigned by comparing TCR nucleotide sequences against IMGT/GENE-DB human TR gene sequences. A later analysis assigned CDR3 sequences and most-parsimonious VDJ recombination scenarios with the TCRdist pipeline. A later analysis defined each TCR beta chain by its CDR3 amino acid sequence plus V-gene family, and excluded reads lacking a unique V-gene family. In a later analysis, some 600 highly shared, low-generation-probability nucleotide sequences were removed to address suspected cross-contamination and a sequencing artifact. In a later analysis, a clonal expansion index for each public chain was calculated from normalized within-repertoire ranks of inferred template counts. In a later analysis, generation probabilities were computed with a VDJ recombination model fitted to out-of-frame rearrangements, and the resulting probabilities were checked against IGoR. In a later analysis, TCR-TCR, TCR-HLA and TCR-CMV co-occurrence was scored with hypergeometric tests, and a repertoire-size bias correction was applied to TCR pairs. In a later analysis, false discovery rates were estimated by permuting HLA or CMV assignments 20 times. In a later analysis, co-occurring TCRs were grouped using DBSCAN, with TCRdist sequence similarity added in when clustering inside HLA-allele-positive subsets. For co-occurrence clustering, repertoires with fewer than 30,000 or more than 120,000 public chains were excluded, along with four or five repertoires with anomalous nucleotide sharing. Sourced from immuneACCESS, this table was stored by TCRdb with only in-frame sequences that have V and J called. A share of the clones is absent; for the studies checked, an unresolved V gene accounts for under half, and the remainder has no known explanation. That table gives V, J and clone size, and the DNA gave D and trimming. For this sample there are 210,000 or so clones; just over 75% appear just once. The top ten clones comprise less than 3% of the sample.

This clone appeared a single time. It has no known antigen specificity. Qualities for individual bases were not recorded, and no much larger clone is one base off. In the germline V gene, CDR1 corresponds to KGHSH and CDR2 to LQKENI. The CDR3 holds 14 amino acids from the cysteine to the phenylalanine. CDR3 DNA only is kept here, 42 bases in frame from base 1. Trimming leaves V shorter by 4 bases and J shorter by 6 bases, with the junction holding 6 bases beyond the gene matches. The cohort comprised fewer than 750 healthy bone marrow donors. All cohort members were sampled while nominally healthy, although unrecorded immune exposures were likely present. The donor tested CMV seropositive and was one of the 289 seropositive cohort members. A peripheral blood sample was provided by each donor, and peripheral blood mononuclear cells were used for TCR beta sequencing. The Qiagen DNeasy Blood Extraction Kit was used to extract genomic DNA from the blood cell samples.

This chain joins TRBV18 to TRBJ1-5; 7 junctional bases match TRBD1. This clonotype originated in a woman in her sixties or seventies in good health and CMV-seropositive. Sequencing was carried out using PBMCs. The CDR3 has the sequence CASSRTGAAQPQHF. The sequence in DNA is TGTGCCAGCTCACGCACAGGGGCGGCTCAGCCCCAGCATTTT.